These 2 T cell receptor beta chains share one sample of origin, sequenced in a study of blood T cell repertoires in COVID-19. The data were produced by immunoSEQ multiplex PCR, yet TCRdb's version contains in-frame clones alone and is incomplete. The sample lists hundreds of thousands of clones; more than 80% were seen once. Sequenced sample: peripheral blood. The origin of the receptors is a man in his forties with acute or convalescent COVID-19.

The chain carries TRBV5-1 and TRBJ2-1; D is possibly TRBD1 (5 bases). Germline values: CDR1 SGHRS, CDR2 YFSETQ. V lost 4 bases and J 2 bases, leaving 13 bases between the germline ends. This CDR3 region has 15 residues. The CDR3 DNA reads as TGCGCCAGCAGCGACCCGACAGTGGCCTACAATGAGCAGTTCTTC. Amino acid sequence: CASSDPTVAYNEQFF.

This chain joins TRBV28 and TRBJ1-4; D uncertain. The length of the CDR3 is 15 residues. CDR1 is MDHEN, CDR2 SYDVKM, per germline. Between the trimmed V and J ends, which lost 8 bases and 0 bases, there was a span of 13 bases. As DNA, the CDR3 is TGTGCCAGCCGGAGGGCGGCTGCAACTAATGAAAAACTGTTTTTT. Its translation: CASRRAAATNEKLFF.